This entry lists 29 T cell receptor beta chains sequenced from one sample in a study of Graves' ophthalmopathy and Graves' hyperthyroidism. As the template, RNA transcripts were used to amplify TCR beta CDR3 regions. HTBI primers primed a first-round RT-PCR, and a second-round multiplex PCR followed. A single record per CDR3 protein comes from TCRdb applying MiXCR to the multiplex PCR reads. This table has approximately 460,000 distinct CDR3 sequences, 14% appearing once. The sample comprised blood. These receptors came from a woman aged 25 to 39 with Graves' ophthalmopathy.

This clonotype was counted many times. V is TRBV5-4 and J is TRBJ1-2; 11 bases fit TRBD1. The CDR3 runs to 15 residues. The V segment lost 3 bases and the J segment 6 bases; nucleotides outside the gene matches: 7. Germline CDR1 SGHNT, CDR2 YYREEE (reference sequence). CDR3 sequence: CASSSLDRGLNGYTF. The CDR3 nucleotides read TGTGCCAGCAGCTCACTGGACAGGGGGCTAAATGGCTACACCTTC. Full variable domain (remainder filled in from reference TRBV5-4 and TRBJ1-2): ETGVTQSPTHLIKTRGQQVTLRCSSQSGHNTVSWYQQALGQGPQFIFQYYREEENGRGNFPPRFSGLQFPNYSSELNVNALELDDSALYLCASSSLDRGLNGYTFGSGTRLTVV.

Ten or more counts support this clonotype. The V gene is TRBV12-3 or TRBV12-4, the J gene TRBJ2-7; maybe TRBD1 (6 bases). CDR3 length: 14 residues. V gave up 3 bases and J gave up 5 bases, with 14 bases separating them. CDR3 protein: CASSLGASWDEQYF. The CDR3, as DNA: TGTGCCAGCAGTTTGGGGGCGTCTTGGGACGAGCAGTACTTC.

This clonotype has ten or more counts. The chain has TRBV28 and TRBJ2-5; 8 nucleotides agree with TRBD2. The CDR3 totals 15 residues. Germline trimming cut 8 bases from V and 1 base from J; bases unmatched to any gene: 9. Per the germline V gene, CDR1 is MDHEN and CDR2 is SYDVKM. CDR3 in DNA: TGTGCCAGCCGAGGGGCGGGAGGAGTCCAAGAGACCCAGTACTTC. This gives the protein CASRGAGGVQETQYF.

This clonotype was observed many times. CDR3 bases: TGCAGCGTTTTAACAGGGTACGCTTTCTTT. This codes for CSVLTGYAFF. The V call is TRBV29-1, the J call TRBJ1-1; D perhaps matches TRBD1 (6 bases). CDR1 and CDR2 from the germline V gene are SQVTM and ANQGSEA. Trimming pared 5 bases from V and 11 bases from J, leaving 12 bases between. CDR3 length: 10 amino acids.

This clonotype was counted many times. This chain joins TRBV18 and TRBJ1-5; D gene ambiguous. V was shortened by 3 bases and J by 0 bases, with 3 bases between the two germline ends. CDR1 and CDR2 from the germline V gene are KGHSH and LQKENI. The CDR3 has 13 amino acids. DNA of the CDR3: TGTGCCAGCTCACCCCATAGCAATCAGCCCCAGCATTTT. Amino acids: CASSPHSNQPQHF.

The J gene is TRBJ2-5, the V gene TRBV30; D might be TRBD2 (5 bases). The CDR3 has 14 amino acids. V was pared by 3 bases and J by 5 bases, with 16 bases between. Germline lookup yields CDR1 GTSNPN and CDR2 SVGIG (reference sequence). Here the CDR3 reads CAWSHRTGIETQYF. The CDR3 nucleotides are TGTGCCTGGAGCCACCGGACTGGCATTGAGACCCAGTACTTC.

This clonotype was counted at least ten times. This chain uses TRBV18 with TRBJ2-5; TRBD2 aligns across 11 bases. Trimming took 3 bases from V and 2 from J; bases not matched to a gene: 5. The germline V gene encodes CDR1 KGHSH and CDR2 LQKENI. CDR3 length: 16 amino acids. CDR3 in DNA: TGTGCCAGCTCACCCTCTAGCGGGGGGATTCAAGAGACCCAGTACTTC. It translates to CASSPSSGGIQETQYF.

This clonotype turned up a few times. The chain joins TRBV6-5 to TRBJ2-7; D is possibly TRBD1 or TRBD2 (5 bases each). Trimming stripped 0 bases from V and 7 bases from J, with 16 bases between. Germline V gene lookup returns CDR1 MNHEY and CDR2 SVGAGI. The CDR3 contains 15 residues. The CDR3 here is CASSYSRDPVGEQYF. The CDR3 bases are TGTGCCAGCAGTTACTCTCGGGACCCAGTGGGGGAGCAGTACTTC.

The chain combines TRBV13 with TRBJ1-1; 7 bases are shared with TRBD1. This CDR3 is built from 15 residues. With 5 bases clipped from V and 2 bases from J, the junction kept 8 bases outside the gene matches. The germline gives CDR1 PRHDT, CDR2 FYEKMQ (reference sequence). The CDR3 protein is CASSPPGGINTEAFF. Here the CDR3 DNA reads TGTGCCAGCAGCCCGCCAGGGGGGATTAACACTGAAGCTTTCTTT.

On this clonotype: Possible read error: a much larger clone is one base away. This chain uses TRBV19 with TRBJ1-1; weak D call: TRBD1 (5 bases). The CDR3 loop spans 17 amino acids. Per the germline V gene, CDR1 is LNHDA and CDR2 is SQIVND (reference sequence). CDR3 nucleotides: TGTGCCAGTAGTCCCCATCCGGGGCGGGAGAGAGACACTGAAGCTTGCTTT. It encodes CASSPHPGRERDTEACF.

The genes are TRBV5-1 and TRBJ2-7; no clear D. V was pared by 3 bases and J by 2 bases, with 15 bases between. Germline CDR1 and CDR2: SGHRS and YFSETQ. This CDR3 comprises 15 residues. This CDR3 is CASSSLPGSPYEQYF. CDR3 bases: TGCGCCAGCAGCTCTCTCCCGGGCTCCCCCTACGAGCAGTACTTC.

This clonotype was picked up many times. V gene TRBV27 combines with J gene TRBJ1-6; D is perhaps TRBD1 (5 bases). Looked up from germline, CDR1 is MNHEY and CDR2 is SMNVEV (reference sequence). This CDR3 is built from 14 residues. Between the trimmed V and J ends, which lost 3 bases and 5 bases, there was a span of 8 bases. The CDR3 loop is CASSLGQHNSPLHF. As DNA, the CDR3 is TGTGCCAGCAGTTTGGGGCAGCATAATTCACCCCTCCACTTT.

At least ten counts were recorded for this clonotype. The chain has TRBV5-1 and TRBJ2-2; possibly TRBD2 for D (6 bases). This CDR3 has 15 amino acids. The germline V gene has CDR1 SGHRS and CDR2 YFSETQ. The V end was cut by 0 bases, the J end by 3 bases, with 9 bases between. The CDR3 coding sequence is TGCGCCAGCAGCTTGGTAGCGGAAGACACCGGGGAGCTGTTTTTT. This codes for CASSLVAEDTGELFF.

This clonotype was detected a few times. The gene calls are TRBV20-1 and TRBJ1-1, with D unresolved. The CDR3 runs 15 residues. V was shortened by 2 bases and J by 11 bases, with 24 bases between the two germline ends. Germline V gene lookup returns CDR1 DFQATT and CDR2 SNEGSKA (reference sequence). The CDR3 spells CSARRRGSRALMAFF. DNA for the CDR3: TGCAGTGCTAGAAGGCGGGGTTCTAGAGCACTGATGGCTTTCTTT.

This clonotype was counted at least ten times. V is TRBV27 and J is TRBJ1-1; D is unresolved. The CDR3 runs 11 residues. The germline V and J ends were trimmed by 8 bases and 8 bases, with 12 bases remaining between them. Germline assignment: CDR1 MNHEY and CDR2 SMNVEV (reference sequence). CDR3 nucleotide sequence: TGTGCCAGCCGCTCCGGGCTCGAAGCTTTCTTT. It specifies CASRSGLEAFF.

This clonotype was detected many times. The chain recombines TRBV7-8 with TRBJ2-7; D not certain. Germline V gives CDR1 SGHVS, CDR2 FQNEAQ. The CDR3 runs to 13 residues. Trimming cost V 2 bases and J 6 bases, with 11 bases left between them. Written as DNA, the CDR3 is TGTGCCAGCAGCTTACAAGGGTACAGCGAGCAGTACTTC. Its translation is CASSLQGYSEQYF. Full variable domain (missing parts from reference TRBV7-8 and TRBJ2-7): GAGVSQSPRYKVAKRGQDVALRCDPISGHVSLFWYQQALGQGPEFLTYFQNEAQLDKSGLPSDRFFAERPEGSVSTLKIQRTQQEDSAVYLCASSLQGYSEQYFGPGTRLTVT.

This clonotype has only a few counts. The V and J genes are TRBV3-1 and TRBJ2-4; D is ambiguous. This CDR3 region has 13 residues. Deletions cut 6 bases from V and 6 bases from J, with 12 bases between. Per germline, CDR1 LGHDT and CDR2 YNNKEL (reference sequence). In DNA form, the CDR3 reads TGTGCCAGCAGTCCTATGGACGGAAACATTCAGTACTTC. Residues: CASSPMDGNIQYF.

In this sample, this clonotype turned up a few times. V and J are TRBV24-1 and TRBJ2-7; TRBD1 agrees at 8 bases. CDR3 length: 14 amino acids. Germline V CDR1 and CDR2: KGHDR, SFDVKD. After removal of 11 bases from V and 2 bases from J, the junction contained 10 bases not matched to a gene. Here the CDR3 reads CANPGQGPPYEQYF. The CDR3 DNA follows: TGTGCCAACCCTGGACAGGGCCCTCCCTACGAGCAGTACTTC.

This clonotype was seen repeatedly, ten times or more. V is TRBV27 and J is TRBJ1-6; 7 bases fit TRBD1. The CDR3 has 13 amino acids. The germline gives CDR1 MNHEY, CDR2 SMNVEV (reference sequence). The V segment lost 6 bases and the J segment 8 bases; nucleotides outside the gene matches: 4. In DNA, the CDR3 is TGTGCCAGCAGAGACAGGGCAGATTCACCCCTCCACTTT. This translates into CASRDRADSPLHF.

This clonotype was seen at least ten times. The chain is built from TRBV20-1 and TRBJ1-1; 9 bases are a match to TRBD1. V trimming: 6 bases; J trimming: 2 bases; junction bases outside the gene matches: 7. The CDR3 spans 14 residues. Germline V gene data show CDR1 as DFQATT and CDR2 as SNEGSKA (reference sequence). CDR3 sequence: CSAPGQGFNTEAFF. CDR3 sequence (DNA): TGCAGTGCCCCGGGACAGGGATTTAACACTGAAGCTTTCTTT.

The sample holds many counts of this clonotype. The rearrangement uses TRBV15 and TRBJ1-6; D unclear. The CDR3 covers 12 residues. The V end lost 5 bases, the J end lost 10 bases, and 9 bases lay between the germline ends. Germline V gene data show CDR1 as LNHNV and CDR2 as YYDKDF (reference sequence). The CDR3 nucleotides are TGTGCCACCAGCGAGGGAGAGTCACCCCTCCACTTT. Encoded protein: CATSEGESPLHF.

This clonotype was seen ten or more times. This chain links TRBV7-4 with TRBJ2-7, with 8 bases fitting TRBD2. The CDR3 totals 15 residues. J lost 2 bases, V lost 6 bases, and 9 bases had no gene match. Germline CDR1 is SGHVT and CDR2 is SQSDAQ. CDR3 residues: CASRPSGGGTYEQYF. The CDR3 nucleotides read TGTGCCAGCAGACCCTCGGGGGGGGGCACCTACGAGCAGTACTTC.

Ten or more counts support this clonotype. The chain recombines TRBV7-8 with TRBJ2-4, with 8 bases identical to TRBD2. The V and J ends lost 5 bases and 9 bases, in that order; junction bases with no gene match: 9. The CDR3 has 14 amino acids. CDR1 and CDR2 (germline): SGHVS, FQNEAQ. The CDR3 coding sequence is TGTGCCAGCAGCCGATTAGCGGGACTCCCCATTCAGTACTTC. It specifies CASSRLAGLPIQYF.

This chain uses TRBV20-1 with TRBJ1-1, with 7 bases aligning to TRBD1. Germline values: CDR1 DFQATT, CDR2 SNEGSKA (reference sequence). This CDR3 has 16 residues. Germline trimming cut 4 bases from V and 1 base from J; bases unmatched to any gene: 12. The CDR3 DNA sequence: TGCAGTGCTAAAGGACAGGCCGGAGGGAGGAACACTGAAGCTTTCTTT. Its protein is CSAKGQAGGRNTEAFF.

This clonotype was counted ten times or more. CDR3 loop: CASSPLGGGEETQYF. CDR3 DNA sequence: TGTGCCAGCAGTCCCTTAGGAGGGGGCGAAGAGACCCAGTACTTC. The V and J genes are TRBV27 and TRBJ2-5; D may be TRBD1 (7 bases). Germline V gene lookup returns CDR1 MNHEY and CDR2 SMNVEV (reference sequence). The CDR3 spans 15 residues. The germline V and J ends were trimmed by 5 bases and 3 bases, with 16 bases remaining between them.

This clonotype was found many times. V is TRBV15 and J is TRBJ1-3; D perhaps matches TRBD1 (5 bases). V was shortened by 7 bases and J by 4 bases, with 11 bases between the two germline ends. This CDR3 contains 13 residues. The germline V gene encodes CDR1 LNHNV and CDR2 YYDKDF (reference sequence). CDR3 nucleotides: TGTGCCACCAAGACAGCATTAGGAAACACCATATATTTT. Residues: CATKTALGNTIYF. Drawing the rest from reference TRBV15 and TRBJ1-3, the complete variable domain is DAMVIQNPRYQVTQFGKPVTLSCSQTLNHNVMYWYQQKSSQAPKLLFHYYDKDFNNEADTPDNFQSRRPNTSFCFLDIRSPGLGDTAMYLCATKTALGNTIYFGEGSWLTVV.

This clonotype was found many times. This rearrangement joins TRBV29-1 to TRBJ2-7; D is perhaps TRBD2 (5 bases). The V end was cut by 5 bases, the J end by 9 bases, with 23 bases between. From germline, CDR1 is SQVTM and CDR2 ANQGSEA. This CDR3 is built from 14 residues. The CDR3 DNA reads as TGCAGCGTTAGGGTACGGACCAGCTACGAGGGGCAGTACTTC. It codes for CSVRVRTSYEGQYF.

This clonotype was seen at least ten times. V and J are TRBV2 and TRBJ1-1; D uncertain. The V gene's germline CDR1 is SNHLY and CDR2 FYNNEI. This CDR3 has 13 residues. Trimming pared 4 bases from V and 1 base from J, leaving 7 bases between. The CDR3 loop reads CASSGGTNTEAFF. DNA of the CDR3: TGTGCCAGCAGTGGCGGTACGAACACTGAAGCTTTCTTT.

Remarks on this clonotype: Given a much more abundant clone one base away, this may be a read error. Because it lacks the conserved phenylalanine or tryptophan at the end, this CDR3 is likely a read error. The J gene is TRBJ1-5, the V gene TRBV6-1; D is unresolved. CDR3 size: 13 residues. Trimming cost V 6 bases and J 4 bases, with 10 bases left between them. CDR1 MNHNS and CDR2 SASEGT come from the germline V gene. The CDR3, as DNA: TGTGCCAGCAGACCTCGGGAGAATCAGCCCCAGCATGTT. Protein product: CASRPRENQPQHV.